This paragraph covers one T cell receptor beta chain sequence. Its antigen is not identified. This entry belongs to a study of brain T cells in children with intractable seizures. Study findings and constraints: Viral specificity was inferred only from CDR3 similarity; HCMV serostatus was unknown. Pre- and post-surgery blood differed in depth, so pre-surgery absences may be undersampling.

Using immunoSEQ multiplex PCR, the repertoire was profiled, and TCRdb retains in-frame clones only, with some absent. In the table there are about 350,000 clones, about 94% of which are singletons. Documented time point: blood from clinic visit 5 months post-surgery; TSC patient then seizure free. Surgery cases with the highest brain T cell transcript signatures were chosen for sequencing. Patients received at least one anti-epileptic drug before surgery. This TCR came from a boy under two years old with tuberous sclerosis and intractable seizures. Here the sequenced sample was peripheral blood, taken less than 6 months after surgery.

The CDR3 reads CASSLETAGGTGELFF. The CDR3 DNA follows: TGTGCCAGCAGCTTAGAAACGGCAGGTGGCACCGGGGAGCTGTTTTTT. The V gene is TRBV7-9, the J gene TRBJ2-2; D is ambiguous. The germline V gene encodes CDR1 SEHNR and CDR2 FQNEAQ (reference sequence). V was trimmed by 1 base and J by 4 bases, leaving 13 bases between them. This CDR3 comprises 16 residues.